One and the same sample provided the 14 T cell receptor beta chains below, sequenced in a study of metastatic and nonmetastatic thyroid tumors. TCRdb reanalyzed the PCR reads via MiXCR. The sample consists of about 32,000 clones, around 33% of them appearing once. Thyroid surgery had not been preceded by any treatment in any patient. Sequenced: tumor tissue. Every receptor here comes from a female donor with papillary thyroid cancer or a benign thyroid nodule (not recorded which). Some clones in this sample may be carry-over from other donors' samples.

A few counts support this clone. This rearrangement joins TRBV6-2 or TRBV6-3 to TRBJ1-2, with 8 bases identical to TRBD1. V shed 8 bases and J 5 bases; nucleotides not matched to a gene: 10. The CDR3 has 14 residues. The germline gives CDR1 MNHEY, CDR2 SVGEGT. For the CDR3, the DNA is TGTGCCAGCCTCCAAACAGGGGGACTATATGGCTACACCTTC. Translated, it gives CASLQTGGLYGYTF.

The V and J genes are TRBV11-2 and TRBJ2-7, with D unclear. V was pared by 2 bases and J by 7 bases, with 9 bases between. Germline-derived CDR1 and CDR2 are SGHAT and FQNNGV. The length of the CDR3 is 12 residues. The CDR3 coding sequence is TGTGCCAGCAGCTTAAGCGTTAGGGAGCAGTACTTC. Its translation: CASSLSVREQYF. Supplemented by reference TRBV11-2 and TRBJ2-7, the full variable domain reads EAGVAQSPRYKIIEKRQSVAFWCNPISGHATLYWYQQILGQGPKLLIQFQNNGVVDDSQLPKDRFSAERLKGVDSTLKIQPAKLEDSAVYLCASSLSVREQYFGPGTRLTVT.

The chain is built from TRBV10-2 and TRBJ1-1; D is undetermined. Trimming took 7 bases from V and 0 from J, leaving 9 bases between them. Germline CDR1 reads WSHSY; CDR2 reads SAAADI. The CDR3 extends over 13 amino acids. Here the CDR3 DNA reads TGCGCCAGCAATTCGAATATGAACACTGAAGCTTTCTTT. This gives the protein CASNSNMNTEAFF.

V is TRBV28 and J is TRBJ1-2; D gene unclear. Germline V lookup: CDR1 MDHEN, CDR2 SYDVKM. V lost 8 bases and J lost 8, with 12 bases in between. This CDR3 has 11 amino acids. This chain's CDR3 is CASGSGWGYTF. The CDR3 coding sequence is TGTGCCAGCGGGTCAGGATGGGGCTACACCTTC.

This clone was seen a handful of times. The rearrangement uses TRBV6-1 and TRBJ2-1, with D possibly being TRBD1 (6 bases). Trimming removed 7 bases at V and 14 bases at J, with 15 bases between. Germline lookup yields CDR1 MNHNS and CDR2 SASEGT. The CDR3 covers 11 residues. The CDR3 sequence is CASIHSRGEFF. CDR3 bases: TGTGCCAGCATACATTCCAGGGGTGAGTTCTTC.

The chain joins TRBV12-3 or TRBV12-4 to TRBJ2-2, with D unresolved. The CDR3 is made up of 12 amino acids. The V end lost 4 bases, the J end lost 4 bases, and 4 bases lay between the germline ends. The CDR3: CASSSSTGELFF. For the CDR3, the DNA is TGTGCCAGCAGTTCCAGCACCGGGGAGCTGTTTTTT.

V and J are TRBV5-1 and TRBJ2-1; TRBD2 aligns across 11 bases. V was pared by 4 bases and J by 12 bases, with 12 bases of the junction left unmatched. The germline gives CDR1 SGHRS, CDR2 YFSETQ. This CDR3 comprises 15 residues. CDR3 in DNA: TGCGCCAGCAGCACCGGGACTAGCGGAAAAGAGGGGCAGTTCTTC. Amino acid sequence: CASSTGTSGKEGQFF. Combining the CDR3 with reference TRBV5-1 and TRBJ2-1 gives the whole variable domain KAGVTQTPRYLIKTRGQQVTLSCSPISGHRSVSWYQQTPGQGLQFLFEYFSETQRNKGNFPGRFSGRQFSNSRSEMNVSTLELGDSALYLCASSTGTSGKEGQFFGPGTRLTVL.

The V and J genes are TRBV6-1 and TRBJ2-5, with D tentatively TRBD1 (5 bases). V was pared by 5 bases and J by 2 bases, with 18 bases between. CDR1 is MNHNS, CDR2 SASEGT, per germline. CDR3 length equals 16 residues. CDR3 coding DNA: TGTGCCAGCAGTCCTCCGATTAGGGGCTCTCAAGAGACCCAGTACTTC. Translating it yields CASSPPIRGSQETQYF.

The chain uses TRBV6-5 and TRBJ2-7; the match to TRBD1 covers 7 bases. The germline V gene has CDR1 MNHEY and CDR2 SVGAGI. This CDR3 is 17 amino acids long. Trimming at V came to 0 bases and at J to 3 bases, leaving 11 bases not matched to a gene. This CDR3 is CASSYSLTGVSSYEQYF. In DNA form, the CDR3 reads TGTGCCAGCAGTTACTCCCTTACAGGGGTCTCAAGCTACGAGCAGTACTTC.

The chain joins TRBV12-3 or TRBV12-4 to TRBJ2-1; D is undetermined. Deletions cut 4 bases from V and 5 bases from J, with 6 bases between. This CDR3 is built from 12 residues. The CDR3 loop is CASSSKHNEQFF. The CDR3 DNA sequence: TGTGCCAGCAGTTCTAAGCACAATGAGCAGTTCTTC.

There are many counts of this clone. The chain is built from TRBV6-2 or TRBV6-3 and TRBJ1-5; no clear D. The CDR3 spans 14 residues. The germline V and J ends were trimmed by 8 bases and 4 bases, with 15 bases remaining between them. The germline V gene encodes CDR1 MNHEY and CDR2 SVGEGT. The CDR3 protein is CASGKMFRNQPQHF. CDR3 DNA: TGTGCCAGCGGGAAGATGTTTCGGAATCAGCCCCAGCATTTT.

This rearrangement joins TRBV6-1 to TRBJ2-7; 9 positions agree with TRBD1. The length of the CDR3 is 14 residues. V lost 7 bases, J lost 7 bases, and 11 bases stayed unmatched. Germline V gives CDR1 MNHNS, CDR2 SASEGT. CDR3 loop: CASKTGQGLGEQYF. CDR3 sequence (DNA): TGTGCCAGCAAAACCGGACAGGGGCTCGGGGAGCAGTACTTC.

The CDR3 is CASSLRDRGTDTQYF. The CDR3 bases are TGTGCCAGCAGCTTACGGGACAGGGGCACAGATACGCAGTATTTT. This sequence joins TRBV11-1 and TRBJ2-3; TRBD1 matches 9 bases. The CDR3 loop spans 15 amino acids. Germline V gene sequence: CDR1 SGHAT, CDR2 FQDESV (reference sequence). V trimming: 2 bases; J trimming: 1 base; junction bases outside the gene matches: 1.

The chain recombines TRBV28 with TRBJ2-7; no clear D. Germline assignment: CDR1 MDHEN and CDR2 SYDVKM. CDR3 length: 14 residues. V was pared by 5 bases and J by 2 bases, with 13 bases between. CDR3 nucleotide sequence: TGTGCCAGCAGTCCTCTCGGCGGACCCTACGAGCAGTACTTC. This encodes CASSPLGGPYEQYF.